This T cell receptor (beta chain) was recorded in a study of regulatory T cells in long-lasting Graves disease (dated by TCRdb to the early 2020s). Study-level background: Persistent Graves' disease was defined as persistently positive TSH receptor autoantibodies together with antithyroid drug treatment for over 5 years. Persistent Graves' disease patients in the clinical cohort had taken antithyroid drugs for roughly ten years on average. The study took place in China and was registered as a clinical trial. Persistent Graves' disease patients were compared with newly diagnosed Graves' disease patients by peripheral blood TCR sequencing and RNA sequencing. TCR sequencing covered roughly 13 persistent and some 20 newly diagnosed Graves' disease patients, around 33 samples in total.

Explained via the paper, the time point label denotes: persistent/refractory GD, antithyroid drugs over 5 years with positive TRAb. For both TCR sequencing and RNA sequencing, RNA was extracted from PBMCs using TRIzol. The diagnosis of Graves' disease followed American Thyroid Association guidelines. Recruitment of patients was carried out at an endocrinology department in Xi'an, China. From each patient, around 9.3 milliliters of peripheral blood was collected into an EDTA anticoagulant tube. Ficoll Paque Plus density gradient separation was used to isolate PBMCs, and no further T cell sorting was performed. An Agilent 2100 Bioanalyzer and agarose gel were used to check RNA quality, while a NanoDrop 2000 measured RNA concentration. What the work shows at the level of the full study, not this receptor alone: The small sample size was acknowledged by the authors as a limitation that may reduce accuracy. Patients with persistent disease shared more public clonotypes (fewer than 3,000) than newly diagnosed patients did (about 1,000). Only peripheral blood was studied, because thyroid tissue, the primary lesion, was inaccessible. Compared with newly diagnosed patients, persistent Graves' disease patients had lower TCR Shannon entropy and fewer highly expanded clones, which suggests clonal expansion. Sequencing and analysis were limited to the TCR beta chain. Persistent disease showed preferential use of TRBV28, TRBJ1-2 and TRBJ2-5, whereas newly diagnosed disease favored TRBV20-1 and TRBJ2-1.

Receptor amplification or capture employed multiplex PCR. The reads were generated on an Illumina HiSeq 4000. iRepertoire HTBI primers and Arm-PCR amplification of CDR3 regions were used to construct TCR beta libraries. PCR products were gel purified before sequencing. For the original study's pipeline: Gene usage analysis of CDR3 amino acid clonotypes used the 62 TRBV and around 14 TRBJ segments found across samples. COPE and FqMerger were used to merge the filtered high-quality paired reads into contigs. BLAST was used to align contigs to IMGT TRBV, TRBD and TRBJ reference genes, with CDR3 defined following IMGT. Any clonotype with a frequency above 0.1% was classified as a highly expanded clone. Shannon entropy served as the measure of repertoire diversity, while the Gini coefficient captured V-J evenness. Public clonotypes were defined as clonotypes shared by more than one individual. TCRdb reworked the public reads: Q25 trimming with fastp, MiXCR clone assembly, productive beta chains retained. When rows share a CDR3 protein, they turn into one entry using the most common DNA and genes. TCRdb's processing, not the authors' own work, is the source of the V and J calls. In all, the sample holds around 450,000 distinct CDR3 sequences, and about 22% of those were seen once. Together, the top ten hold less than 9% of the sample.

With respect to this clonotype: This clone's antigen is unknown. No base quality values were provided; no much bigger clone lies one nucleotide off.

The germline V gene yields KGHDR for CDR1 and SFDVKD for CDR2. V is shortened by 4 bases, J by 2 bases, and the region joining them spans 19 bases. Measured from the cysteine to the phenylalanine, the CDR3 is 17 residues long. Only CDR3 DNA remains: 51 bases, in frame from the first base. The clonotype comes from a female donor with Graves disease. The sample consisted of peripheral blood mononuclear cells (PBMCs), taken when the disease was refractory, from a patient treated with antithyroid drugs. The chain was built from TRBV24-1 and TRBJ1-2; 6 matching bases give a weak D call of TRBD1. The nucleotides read TGTGCCACCAGTGACCCGAACCCCCGGACAGAAAACTATGGCTACACCTTC. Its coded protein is CATSDPNPRTENYGYTF.